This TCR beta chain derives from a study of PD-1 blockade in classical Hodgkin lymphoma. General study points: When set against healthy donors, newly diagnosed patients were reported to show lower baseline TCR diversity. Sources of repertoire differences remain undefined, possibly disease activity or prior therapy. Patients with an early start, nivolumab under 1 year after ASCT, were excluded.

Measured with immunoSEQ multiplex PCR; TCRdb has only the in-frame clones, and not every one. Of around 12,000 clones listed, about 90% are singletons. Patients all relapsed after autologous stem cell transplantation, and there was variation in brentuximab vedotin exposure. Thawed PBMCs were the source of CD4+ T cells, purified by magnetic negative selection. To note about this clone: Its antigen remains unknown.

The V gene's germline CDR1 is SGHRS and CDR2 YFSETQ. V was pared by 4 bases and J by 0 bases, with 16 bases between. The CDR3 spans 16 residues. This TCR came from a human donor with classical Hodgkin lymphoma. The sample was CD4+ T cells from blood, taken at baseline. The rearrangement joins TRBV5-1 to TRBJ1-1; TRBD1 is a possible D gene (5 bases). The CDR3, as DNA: TGCGCCAGCAGCACCCGGGGCGCGGGGATGAACACTGAAGCTTTCTTT. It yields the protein CASSTRGAGMNTEAFF.